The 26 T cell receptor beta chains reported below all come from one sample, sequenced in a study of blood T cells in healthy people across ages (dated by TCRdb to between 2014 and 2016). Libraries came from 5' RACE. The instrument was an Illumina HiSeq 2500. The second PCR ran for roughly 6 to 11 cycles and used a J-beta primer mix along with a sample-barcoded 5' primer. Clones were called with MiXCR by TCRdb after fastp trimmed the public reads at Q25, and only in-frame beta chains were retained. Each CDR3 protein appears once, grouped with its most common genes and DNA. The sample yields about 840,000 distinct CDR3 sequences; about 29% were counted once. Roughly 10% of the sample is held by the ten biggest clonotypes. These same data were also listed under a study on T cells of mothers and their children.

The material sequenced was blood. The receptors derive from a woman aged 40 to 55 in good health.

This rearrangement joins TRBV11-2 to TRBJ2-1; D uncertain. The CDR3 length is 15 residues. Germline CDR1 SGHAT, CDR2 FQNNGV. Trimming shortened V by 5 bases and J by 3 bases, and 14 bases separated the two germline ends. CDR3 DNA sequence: TGTGCCAGCAGCCCCTACGGCGGCCGCTACAATGAGCAGTTCTTC. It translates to CASSPYGGRYNEQFF.

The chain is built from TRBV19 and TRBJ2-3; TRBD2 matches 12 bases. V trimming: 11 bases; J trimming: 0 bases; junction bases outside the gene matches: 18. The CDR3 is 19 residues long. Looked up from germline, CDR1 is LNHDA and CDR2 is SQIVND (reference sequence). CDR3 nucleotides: TGTGCCTCGAGTGGGGCTAGCGGGGGGGACTCCTCTAGCACAGATACGCAGTATTTT. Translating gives CASSGASGGDSSSTDTQYF.

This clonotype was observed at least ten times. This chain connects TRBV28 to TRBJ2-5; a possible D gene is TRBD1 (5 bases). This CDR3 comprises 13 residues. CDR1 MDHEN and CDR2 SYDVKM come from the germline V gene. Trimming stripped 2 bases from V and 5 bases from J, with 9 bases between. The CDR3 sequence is CASSLPGLETQYF. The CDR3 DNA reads TGTGCCAGCAGTTTACCAGGGTTGGAGACCCAGTACTTC.

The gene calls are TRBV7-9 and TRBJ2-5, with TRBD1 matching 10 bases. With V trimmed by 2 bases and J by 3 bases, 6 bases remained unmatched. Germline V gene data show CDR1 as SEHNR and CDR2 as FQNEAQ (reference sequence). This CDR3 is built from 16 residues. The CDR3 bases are TGTGCCAGCAGCTTACGGACAGGGGGGGTAGAAGAGACCCAGTACTTC. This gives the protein CASSLRTGGVEETQYF.

CDR3 sequence reads: CASKGLGGNTEAFF. For the CDR3, the DNA is TGTGCCAGCAAGGGTTTGGGAGGGAACACTGAAGCTTTCTTT. The chain carries TRBV5-5 and TRBJ1-1; D unclear. The length of the CDR3 is 14 residues. V was pared by 6 bases and J by 1 base, with 13 bases between. Per the germline V gene, CDR1 is SGHKS and CDR2 is YYEKEE (reference sequence).

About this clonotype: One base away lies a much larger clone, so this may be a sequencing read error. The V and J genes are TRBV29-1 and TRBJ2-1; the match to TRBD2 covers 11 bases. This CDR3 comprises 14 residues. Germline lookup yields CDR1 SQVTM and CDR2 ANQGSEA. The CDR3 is CGALSGGAYNEQFF. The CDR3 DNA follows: TGCGGCGCCCTTAGCGGGGGGGCCTACAATGAGCAGTTCTTC.

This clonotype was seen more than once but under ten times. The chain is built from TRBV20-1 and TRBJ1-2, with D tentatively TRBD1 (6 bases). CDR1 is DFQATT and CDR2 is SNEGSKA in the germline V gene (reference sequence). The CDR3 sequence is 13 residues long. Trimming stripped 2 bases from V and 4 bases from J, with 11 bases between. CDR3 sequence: CSARPQGGYGYTF. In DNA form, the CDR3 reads TGCAGTGCTAGACCTCAAGGGGGCTATGGCTACACCTTC.

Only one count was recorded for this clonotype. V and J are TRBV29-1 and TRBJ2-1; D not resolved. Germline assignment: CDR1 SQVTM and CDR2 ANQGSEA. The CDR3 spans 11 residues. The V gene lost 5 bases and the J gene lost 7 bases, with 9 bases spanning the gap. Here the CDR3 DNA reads TGCAGCGTTCTCTTGGGGAATGAGCAGTTCTTC. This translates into CSVLLGNEQFF.

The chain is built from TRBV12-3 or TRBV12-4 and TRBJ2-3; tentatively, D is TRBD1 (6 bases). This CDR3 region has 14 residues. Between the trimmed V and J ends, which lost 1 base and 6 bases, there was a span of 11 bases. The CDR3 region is CASSLGQGWDTQYF. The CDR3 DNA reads TGTGCCAGCAGTTTAGGCCAGGGGTGGGATACGCAGTATTTT.

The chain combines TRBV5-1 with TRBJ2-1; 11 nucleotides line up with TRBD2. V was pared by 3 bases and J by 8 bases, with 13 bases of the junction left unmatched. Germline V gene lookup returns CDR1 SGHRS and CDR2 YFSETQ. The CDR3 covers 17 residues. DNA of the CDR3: TGCGCCAGCAGCTGGGGGAGTGGTAGCGGGAGGGCGGATGAGCAGTTCTTC. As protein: CASSWGSGSGRADEQFF.

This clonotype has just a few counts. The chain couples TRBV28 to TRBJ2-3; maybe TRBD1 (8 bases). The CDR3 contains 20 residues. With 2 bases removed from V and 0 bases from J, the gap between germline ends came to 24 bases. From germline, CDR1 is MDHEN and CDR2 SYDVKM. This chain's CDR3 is CASSLVVMWTGTKSTDTQYF. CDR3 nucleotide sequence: TGTGCCAGCAGTTTAGTAGTGATGTGGACAGGGACTAAAAGCACAGATACGCAGTATTTT.

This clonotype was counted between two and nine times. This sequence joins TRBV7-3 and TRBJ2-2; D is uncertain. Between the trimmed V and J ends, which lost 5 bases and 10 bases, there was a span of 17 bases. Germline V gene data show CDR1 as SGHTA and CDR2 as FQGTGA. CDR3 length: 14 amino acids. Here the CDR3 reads CASSRARGGEELFF. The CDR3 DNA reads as TGTGCCAGCAGCCGGGCCCGAGGTGGCGAGGAGCTGTTTTTT.

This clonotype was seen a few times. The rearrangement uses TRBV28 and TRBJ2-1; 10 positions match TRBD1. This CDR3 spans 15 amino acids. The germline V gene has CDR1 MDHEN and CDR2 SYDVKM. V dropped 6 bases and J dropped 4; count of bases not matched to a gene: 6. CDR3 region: CASSRTGGRYNEQFF. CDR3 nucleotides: TGTGCCAGCAGCCGGACAGGGGGGCGGTACAATGAGCAGTTCTTC.

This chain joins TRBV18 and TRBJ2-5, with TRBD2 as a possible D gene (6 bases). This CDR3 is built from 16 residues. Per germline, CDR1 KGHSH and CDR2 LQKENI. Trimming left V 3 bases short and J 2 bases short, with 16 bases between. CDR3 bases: TGTGCCAGCTCACCCCGGGGGACGGGGGAGCAAGAGACCCAGTACTTC. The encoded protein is CASSPRGTGEQETQYF.

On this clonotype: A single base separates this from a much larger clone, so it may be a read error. In nucleotides, the CDR3 is TGTGCCAGCACCCTGGGACAGAACTACGAGCAGTACTTC. It encodes CASTLGQNYEQYF. The V call is TRBV5-4, the J call TRBJ2-7, with 7 bases fitting TRBD1. The CDR3 covers 13 residues. J gave up 3 bases and V 6 bases, and 6 bases lay outside the gene matches. The germline gives CDR1 SGHNT, CDR2 YYREEE (reference sequence).

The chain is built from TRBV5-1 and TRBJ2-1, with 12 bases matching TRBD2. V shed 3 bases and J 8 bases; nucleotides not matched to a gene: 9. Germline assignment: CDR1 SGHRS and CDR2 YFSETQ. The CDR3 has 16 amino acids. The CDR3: CASSSPSGGAWDEQFF. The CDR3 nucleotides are TGCGCCAGCAGCTCCCCTAGCGGGGGGGCTTGGGATGAGCAGTTCTTC.

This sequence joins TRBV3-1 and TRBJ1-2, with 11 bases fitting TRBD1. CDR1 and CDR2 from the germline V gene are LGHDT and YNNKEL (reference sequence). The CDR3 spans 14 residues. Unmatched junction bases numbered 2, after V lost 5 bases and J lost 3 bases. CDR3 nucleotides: TGTGCCAGCAGCTGGACAGGGGGCCACTATGGCTACACCTTC. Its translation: CASSWTGGHYGYTF.

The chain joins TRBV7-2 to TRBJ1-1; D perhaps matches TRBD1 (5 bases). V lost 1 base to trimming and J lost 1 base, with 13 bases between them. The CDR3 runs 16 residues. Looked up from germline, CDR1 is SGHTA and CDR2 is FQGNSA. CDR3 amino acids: CASSLGVQVPNTEAFF. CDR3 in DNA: TGTGCCAGCAGCTTAGGGGTACAGGTACCGAACACTGAAGCTTTCTTT.

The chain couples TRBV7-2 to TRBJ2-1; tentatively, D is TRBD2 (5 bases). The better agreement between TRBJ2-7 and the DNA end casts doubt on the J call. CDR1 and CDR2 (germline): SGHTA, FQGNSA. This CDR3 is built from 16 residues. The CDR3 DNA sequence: TGTGCCAGCAGCTTGCGAGGGTTGAGGTCCTACAATGAGCAGTACTTC. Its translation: CASSLRGLRSYNEQYF.

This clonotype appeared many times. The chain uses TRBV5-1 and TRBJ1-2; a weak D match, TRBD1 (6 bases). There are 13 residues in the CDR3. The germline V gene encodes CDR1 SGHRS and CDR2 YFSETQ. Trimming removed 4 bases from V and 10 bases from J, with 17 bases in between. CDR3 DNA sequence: TGCGCCAGCAGCACGGGACAAGGTAGTGTCTACACCTTC. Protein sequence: CASSTGQGSVYTF.

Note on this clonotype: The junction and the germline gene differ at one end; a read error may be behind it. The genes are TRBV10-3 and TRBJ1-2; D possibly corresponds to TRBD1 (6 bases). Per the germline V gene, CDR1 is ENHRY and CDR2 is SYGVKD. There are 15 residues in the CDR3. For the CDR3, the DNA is TGTGCCAGCAGTGAACTAAAAGGGGGAGGCTATGGCTACACCTTC. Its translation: CASSELKGGGYGYTF.

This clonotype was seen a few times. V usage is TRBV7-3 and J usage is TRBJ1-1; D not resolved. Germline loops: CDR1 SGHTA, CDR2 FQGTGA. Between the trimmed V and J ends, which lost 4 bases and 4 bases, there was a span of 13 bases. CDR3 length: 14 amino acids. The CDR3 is CASSSSVAATEAFF. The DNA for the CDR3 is TGTGCCAGCAGCTCATCCGTCGCGGCCACTGAAGCTTTCTTT.

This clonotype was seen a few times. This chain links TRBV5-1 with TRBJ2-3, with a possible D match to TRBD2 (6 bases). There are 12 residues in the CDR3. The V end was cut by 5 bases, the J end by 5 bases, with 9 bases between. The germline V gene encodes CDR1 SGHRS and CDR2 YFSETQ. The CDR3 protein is CASRSGGDTQYF. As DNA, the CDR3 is TGCGCCAGCAGATCCGGGGGAGATACGCAGTATTTT. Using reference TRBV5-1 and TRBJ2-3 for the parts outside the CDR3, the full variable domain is KAGVTQTPRYLIKTRGQQVTLSCSPISGHRSVSWYQQTPGQGLQFLFEYFSETQRNKGNFPGRFSGRQFSNSRSEMNVSTLELGDSALYLCASRSGGDTQYFGPGTRLTVL.

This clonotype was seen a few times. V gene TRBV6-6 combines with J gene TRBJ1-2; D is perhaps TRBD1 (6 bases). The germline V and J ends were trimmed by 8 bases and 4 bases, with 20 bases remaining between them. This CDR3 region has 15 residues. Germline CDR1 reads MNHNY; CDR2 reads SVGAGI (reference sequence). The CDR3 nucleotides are TGTGCCAGCCTGGGGGCAGGAAGAGTAGGCTATGGCTACACCTTC. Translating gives CASLGAGRVGYGYTF.

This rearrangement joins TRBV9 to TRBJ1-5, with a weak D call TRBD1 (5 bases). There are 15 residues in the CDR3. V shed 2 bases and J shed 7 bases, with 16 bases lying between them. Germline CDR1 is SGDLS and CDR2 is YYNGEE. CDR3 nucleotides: TGTGCCAGCAGCGTTGGGCCGGGACCTTGGCAGCCCCAGCATTTT. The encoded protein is CASSVGPGPWQPQHF.

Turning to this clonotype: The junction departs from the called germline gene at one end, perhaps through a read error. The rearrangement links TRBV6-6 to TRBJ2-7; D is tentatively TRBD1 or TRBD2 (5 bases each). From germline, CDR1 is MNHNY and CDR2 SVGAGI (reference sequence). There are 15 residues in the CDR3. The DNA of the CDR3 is TGTGCCAGCAGTTCCAGGGAGCTGGGAACCTACGAGCTGTACTTC. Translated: CASSSRELGTYELYF.